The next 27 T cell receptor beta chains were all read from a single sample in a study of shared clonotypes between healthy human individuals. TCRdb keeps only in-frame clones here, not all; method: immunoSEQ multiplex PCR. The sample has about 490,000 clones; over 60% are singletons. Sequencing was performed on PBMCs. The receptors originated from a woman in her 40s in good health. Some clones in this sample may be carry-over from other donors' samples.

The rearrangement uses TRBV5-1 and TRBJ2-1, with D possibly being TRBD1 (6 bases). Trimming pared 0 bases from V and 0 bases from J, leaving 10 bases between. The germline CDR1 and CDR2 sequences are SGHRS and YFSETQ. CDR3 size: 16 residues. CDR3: CASSLGRDISYNEQFF. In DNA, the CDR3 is TGCGCCAGCAGCTTGGGTCGGGACATCTCCTACAATGAGCAGTTCTTC.

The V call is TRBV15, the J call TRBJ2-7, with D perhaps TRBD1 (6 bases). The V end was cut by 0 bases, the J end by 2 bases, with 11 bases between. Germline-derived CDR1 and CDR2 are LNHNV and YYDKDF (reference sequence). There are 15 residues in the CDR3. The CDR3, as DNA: TGTGCCACCAGCAGAGATAACGGACAGCCCTACGAGCAGTACTTC. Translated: CATSRDNGQPYEQYF.

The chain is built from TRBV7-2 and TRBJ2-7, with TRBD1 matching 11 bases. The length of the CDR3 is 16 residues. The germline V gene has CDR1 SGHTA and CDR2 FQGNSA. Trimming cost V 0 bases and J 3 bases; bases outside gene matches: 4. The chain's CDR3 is CASSLAPGTGGYEQYF. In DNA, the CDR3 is TGTGCCAGCAGCTTAGCCCCCGGGACAGGGGGCTACGAGCAGTACTTC.

The CDR3 sequence is CAWSSGPSTDTQYF. CDR3 in DNA: TGTGCCTGGAGTAGCGGCCCTAGCACAGATACGCAGTATTTT. The rearrangement joins TRBV30 to TRBJ2-3; TRBD2 might be the D (5 bases). The CDR3 runs 14 residues. V lost 2 bases to trimming and J lost 0 bases, with 9 bases between them. CDR1 is GTSNPN and CDR2 is SVGIG in the germline V gene (reference sequence).

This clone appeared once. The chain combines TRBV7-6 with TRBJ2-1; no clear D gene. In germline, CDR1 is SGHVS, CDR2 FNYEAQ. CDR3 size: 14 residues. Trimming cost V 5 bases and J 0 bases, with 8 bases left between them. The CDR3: CASSPLGSYNEQFF. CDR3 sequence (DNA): TGTGCCAGCAGCCCACTGGGCTCCTACAATGAGCAGTTCTTC.

CDR3 loop: CASSTRQGVGAFF. The CDR3 nucleotides read TGTGCCAGCAGCACAAGACAGGGGGTGGGAGCTTTCTTT. This rearrangement joins TRBV5-4 to TRBJ1-1, with 9 bases matching TRBD1. Germline lookup yields CDR1 SGHNT and CDR2 YYREEE (reference sequence). This CDR3 region has 13 residues. The V and J ends lost 4 bases and 10 bases, in that order; junction bases with no gene match: 8. Full variable domain (missing parts from reference TRBV5-4 and TRBJ1-1): ETGVTQSPTHLIKTRGQQVTLRCSSQSGHNTVSWYQQALGQGPQFIFQYYREEENGRGNFPPRFSGLQFPNYSSELNVNALELDDSALYLCASSTRQGVGAFFGQGTRLTVV.

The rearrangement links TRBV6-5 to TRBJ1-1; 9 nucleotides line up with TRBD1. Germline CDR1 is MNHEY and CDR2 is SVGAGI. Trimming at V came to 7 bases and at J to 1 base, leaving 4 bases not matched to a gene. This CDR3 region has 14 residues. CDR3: CASTLQGANTEAFF. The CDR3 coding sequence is TGTGCCAGCACTCTACAGGGGGCGAACACTGAAGCTTTCTTT.

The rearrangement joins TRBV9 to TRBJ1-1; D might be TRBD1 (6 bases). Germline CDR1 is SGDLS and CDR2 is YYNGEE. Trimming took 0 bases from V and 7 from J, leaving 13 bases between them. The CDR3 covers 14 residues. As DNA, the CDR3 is TGTGCCAGCAGCGTAGACGGGGGGCAGGATGAAGCTTTCTTT. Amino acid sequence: CASSVDGGQDEAFF.

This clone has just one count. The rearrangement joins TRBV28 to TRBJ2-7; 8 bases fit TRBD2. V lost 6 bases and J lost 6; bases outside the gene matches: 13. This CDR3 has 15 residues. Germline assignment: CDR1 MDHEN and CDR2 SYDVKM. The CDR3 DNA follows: TGTGCCAGCAGCCCAAGGACTAGCCGTCTGAGCGAGCAGTACTTC. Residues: CASSPRTSRLSEQYF.

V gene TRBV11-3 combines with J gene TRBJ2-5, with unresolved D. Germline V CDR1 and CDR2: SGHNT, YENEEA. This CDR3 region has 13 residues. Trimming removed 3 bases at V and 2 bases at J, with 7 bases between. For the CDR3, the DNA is TGTGCCAGCAGCTTGATCAGTCAAGAGACCCAGTACTTC. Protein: CASSLISQETQYF.

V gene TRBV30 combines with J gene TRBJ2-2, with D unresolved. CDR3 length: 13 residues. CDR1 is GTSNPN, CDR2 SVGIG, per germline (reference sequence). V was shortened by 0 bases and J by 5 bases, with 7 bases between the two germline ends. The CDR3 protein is CAWSVRLTGELFF. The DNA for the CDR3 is TGTGCCTGGAGTGTAAGGTTGACCGGGGAGCTGTTTTTT.

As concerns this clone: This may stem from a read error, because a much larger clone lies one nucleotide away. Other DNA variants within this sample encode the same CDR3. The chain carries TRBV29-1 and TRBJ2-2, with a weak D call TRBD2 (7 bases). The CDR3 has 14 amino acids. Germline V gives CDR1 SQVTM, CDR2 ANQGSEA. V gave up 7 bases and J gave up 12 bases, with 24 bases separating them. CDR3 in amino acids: CSAGRGGDTGKLFF. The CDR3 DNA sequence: TGCAGCGCTGGGCGGGGAGGGGACACTGGGAAGCTGTTTTTT.

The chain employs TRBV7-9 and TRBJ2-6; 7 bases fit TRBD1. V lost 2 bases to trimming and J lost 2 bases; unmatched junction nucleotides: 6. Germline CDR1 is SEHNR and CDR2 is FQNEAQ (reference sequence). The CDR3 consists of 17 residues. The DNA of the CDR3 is TGTGCCAGCAGCTTAACAGGGGCACTCACTGGGGCCAACGTCCTGACTTTC. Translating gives CASSLTGALTGANVLTF.

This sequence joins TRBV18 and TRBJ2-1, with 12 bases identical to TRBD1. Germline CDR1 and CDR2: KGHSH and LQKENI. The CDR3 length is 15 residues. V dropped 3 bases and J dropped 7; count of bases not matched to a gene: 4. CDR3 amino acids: CASSPGQGAVNEQFF. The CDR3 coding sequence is TGTGCCAGCTCACCGGGACAGGGGGCTGTGAATGAGCAGTTCTTC.

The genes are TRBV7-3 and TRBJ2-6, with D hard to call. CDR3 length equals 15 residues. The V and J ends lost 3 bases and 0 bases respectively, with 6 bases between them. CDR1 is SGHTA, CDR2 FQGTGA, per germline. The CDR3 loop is CASSLAGSGANVLTF. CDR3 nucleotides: TGTGCCAGCAGCTTGGCAGGCTCTGGGGCCAACGTCCTGACTTTC.

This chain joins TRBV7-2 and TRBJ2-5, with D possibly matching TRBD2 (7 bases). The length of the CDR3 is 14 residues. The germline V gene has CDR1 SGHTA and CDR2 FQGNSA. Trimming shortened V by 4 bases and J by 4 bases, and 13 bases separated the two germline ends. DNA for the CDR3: TGTGCCAGCAGCTATGGGGGGGGCGCAGAGACCCAGTACTTC. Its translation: CASSYGGGAETQYF.

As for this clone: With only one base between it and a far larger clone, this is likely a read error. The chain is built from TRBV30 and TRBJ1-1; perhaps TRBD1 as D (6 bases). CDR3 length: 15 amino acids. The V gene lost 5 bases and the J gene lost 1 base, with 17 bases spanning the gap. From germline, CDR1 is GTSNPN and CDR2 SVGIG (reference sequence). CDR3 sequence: CAWGLGQKKNTEAFF. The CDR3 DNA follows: TGTGCCTGGGGCCTTGGACAGAAAAAGAACACTGAAGCTTTCTTT.

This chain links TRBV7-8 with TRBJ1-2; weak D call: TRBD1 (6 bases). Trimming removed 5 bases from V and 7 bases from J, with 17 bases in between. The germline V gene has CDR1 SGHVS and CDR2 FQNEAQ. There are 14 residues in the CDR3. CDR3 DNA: TGTGCCAGCAGCGGCGGGGGGGGCCAGGCTGGCTACACCTTC. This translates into CASSGGGGQAGYTF.

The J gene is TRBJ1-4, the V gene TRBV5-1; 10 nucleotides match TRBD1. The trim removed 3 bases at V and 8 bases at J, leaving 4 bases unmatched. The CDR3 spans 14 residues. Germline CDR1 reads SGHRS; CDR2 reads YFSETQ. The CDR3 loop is CASSYPGQGEKLFF. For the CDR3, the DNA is TGCGCCAGCAGCTACCCGGGACAGGGGGAAAAACTGTTTTTT.

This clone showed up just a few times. The CDR3 loop is CASSPSGSGDTQYF. The CDR3 bases are TGTGCCAGCAGCCCTAGCGGGAGTGGGGATACGCAGTATTTT. This chain links TRBV7-7 with TRBJ2-3, with 10 nucleotides matching TRBD2. The CDR3 is 14 amino acids. Germline V lookup: CDR1 SSHAT, CDR2 FNYEAQ (reference sequence). Germline trimming cut 5 bases from V and 6 bases from J; bases unmatched to any gene: 5.

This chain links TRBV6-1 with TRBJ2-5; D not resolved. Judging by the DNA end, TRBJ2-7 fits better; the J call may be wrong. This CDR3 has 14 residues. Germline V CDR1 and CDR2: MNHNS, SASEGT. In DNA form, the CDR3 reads TGTGCCAGCAGTGAAGGGATTACCTCCTACGAGCAGTACTTC. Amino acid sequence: CASSEGITSYEQYF.

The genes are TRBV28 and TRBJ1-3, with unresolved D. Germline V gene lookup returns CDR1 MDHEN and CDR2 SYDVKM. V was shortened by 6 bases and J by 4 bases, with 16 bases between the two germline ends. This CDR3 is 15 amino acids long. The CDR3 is CASSSGPWRGNTIYF. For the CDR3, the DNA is TGTGCCAGCAGCTCCGGGCCCTGGCGAGGAAACACCATATATTTT.

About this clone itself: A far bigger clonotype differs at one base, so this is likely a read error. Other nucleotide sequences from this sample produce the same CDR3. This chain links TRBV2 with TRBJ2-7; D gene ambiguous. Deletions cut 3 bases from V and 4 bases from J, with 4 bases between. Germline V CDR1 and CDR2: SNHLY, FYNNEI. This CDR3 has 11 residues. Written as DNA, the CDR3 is TGTGCCAGCAGTGATAGATACGAGCAGTACTTC. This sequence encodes CASSDRYEQYF.

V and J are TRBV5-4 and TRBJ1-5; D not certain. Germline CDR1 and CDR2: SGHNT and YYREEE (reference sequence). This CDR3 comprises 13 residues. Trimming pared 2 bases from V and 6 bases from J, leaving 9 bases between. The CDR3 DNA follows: TGTGCCAGCAGCTTTTTAATGGCTCAGCCCCAGCATTTT. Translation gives CASSFLMAQPQHF.

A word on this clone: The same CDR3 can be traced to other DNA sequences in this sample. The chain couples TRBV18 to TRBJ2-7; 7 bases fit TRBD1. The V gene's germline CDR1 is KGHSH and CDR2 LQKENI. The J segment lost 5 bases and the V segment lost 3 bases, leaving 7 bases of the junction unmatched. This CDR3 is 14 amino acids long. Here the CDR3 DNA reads TGTGCCAGCTCACCGGCCACAGGGGTCGACGAGCAGTACTTC. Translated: CASSPATGVDEQYF.

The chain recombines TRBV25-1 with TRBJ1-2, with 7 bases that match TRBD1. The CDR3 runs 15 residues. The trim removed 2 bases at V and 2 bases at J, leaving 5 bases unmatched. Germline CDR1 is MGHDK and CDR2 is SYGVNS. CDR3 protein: CASSEGTAMNYGYTF. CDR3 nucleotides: TGTGCCAGCAGTGAAGGGACAGCAATGAACTATGGCTACACCTTC.

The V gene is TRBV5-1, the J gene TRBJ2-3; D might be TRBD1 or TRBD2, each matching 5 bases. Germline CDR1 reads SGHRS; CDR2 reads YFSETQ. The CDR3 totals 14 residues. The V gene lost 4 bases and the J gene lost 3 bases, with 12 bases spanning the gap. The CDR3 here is CASSPGPRTDTQYF. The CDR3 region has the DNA TGCGCCAGCAGCCCGGGGCCGAGGACAGATACGCAGTATTTT.